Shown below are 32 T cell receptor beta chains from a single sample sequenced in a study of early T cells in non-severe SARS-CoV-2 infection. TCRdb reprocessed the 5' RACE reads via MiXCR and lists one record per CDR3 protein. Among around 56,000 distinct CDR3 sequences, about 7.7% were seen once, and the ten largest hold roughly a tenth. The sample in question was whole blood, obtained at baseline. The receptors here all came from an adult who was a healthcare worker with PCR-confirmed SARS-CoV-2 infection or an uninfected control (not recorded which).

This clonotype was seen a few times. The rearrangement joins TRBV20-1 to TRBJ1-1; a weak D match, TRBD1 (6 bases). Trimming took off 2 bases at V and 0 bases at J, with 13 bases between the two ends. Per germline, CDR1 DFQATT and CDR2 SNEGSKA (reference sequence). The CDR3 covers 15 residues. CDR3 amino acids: CSARSGGPMNTEAFF. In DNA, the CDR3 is TGCAGTGCTAGAAGTGGGGGGCCCATGAACACTGAAGCTTTCTTT.

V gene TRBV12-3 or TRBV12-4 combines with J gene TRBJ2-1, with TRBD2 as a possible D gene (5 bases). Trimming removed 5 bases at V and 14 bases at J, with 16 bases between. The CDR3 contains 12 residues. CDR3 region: CASSPRVHREFF. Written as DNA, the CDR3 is TGTGCCAGCAGTCCGCGGGTGCACCGCGAGTTCTTC.

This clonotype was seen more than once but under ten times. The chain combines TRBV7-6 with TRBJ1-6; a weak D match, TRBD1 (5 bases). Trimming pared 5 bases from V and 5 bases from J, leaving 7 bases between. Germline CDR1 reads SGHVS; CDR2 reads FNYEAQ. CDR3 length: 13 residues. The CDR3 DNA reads TGTGCCAGCAGCACGACAGATAATTCACCCCTCCACTTT. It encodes CASSTTDNSPLHF.

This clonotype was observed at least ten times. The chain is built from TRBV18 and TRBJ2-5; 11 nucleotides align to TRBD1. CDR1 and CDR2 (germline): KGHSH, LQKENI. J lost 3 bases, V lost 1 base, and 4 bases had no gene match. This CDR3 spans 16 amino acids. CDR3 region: CASSPRDRGGEETQYF. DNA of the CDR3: TGTGCCAGCTCACCACGGGACAGGGGGGGTGAAGAGACCCAGTACTTC.

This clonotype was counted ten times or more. As DNA, the CDR3 is TGTGCCAGCAGCTTAACAGGGAGGAGGTCCTACAATGAGCAGTTCTTC. Protein product: CASSLTGRRSYNEQFF. The chain carries TRBV7-9 and TRBJ2-1; D possibly uses TRBD1 or TRBD2 (6 bases each). Deletions cut 2 bases from V and 1 base from J, with 12 bases between. Germline V gives CDR1 SEHNR, CDR2 FQNEAQ (reference sequence). The CDR3 has 16 residues.

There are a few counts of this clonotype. CDR3 sequence: CASSQGQGASGANVLTF. As DNA, the CDR3 is TGTGCCAGCAGCCAGGGACAGGGGGCATCTGGGGCCAACGTCCTGACTTTC. This chain uses TRBV7-2 with TRBJ2-6, with 12 positions matching TRBD1. The trim removed 5 bases at V and 1 base at J, leaving 3 bases unmatched. Per the germline V gene, CDR1 is SGHTA and CDR2 is FQGNSA. There are 17 residues in the CDR3.

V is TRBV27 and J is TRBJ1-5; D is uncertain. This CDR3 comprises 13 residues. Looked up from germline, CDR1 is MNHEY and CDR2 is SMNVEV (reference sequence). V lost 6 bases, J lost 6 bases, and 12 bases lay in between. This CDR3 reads CASSLGRVQPQHF. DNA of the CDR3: TGTGCCAGCAGCCTCGGGAGGGTTCAGCCCCAGCATTTT.

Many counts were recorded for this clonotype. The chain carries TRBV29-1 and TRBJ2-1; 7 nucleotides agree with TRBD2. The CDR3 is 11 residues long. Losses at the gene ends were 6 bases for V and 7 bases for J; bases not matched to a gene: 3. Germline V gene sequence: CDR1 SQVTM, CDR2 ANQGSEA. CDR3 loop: CSVVGGNEQFF. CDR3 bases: TGCAGCGTAGTGGGGGGGAATGAGCAGTTCTTC.

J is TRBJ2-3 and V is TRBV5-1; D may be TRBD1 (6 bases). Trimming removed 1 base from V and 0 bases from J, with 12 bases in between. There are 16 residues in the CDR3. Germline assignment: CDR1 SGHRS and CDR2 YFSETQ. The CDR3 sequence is CASSLRLGQSTDTQYF. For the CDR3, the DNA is TGCGCCAGCAGCTTGCGACTTGGACAGAGCACAGATACGCAGTATTTT. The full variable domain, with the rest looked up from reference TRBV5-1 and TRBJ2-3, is KAGVTQTPRYLIKTRGQQVTLSCSPISGHRSVSWYQQTPGQGLQFLFEYFSETQRNKGNFPGRFSGRQFSNSRSEMNVSTLELGDSALYLCASSLRLGQSTDTQYFGPGTRLTVL.

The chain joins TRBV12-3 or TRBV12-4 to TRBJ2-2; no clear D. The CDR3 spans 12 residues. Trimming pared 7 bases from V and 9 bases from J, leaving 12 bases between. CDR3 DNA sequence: TGTGCCAGCACCCGAACTATTCGGGAGCTGTTTTTT. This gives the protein CASTRTIRELFF.

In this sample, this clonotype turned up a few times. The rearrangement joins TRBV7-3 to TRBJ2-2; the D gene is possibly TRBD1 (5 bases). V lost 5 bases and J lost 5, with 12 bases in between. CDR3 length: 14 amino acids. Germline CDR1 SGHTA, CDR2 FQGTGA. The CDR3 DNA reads TGTGCCAGCAGCCAAGGACAAAAGACCGGGGAGCTGTTTTTT. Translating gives CASSQGQKTGELFF.

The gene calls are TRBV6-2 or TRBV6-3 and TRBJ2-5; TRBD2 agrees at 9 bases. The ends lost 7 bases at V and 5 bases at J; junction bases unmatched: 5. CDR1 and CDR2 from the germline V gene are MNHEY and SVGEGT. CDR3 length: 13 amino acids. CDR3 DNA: TGTGCCAGCATTCCTAGCGGGACTGAGACCCAGTACTTC. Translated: CASIPSGTETQYF.

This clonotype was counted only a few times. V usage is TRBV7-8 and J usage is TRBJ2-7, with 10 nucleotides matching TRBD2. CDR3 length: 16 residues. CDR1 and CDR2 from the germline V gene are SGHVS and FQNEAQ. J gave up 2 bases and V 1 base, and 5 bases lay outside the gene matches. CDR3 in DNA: TGTGCCAGCAGCTTAGGTGGTAGCGGGGGGACCTACGAGCAGTACTTC. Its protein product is CASSLGGSGGTYEQYF.

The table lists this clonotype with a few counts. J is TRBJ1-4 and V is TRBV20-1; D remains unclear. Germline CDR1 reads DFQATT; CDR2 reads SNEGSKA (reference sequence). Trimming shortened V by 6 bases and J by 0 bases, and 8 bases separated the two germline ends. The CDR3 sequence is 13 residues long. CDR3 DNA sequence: TGCAGTGCCATCTTACCAACTAATGAAAAACTGTTTTTT. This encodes CSAILPTNEKLFF.

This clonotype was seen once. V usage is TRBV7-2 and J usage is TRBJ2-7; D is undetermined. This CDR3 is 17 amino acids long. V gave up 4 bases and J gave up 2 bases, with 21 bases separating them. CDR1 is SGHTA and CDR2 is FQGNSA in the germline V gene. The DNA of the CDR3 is TGTGCCAGCAGCTCCAAGTCTCGGTTTAGTGGGACCTACGAGCAGTACTTC. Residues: CASSSKSRFSGTYEQYF.

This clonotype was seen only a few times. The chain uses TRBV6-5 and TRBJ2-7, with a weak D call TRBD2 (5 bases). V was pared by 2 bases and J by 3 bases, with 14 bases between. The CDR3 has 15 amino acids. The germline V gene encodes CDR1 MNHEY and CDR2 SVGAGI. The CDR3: CASSYSLTRDYEQYF. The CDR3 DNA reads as TGTGCCAGCAGTTACAGTCTCACTAGAGACTACGAGCAGTACTTC.

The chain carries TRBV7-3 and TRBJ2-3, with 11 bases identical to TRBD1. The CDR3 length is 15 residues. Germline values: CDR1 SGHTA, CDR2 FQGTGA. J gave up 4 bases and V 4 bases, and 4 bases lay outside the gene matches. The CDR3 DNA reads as TGTGCCAGCAGCTCGGACAGGGGGCGAGCAGATACGCAGTATTTT. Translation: CASSSDRGRADTQYF.

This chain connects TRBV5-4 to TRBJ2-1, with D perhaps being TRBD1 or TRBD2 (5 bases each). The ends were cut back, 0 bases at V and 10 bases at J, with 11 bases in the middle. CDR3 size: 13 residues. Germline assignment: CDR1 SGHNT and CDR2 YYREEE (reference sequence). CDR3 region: CASSLVGVDEQFF. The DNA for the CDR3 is TGTGCCAGCAGCTTGGTGGGGGTTGACGAGCAGTTCTTC.

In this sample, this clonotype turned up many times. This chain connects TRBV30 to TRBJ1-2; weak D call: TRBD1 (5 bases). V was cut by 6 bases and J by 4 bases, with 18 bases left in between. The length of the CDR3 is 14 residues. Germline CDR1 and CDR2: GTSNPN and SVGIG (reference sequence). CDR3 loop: CACNNHGGTYGYTF. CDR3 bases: TGTGCCTGCAACAATCACGGGGGAACCTATGGCTACACCTTC. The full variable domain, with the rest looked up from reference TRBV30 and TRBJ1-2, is SQTIHQWPATLVQPVGSPLSLECTVEGTSNPNLYWYRQAAGRGLQLLFYSVGIGQISSEVPQNLSASRPQDRQFILSSKKLLLSDSGFYLCACNNHGGTYGYTFGSGTRLTVV.

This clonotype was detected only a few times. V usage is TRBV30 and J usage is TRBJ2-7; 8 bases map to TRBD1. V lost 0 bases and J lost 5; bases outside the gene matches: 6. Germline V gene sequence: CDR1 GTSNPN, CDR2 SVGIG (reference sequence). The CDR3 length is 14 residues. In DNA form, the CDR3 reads TGTGCCTGGAGTGTAGGGGGACAGGCCCACGAGCAGTACTTC. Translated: CAWSVGGQAHEQYF.

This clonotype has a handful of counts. CDR3 in amino acids: CASRGQTYGYTF. The CDR3, as DNA: TGTGCCAGCAGAGGACAGACGTATGGCTACACCTTC. This chain connects TRBV3-1 to TRBJ1-2, with TRBD1 as a possible D gene (6 bases). The CDR3 totals 12 residues. Germline V lookup: CDR1 LGHDT, CDR2 YNNKEL (reference sequence). V lost 6 bases and J 5 bases, leaving 10 bases between the germline ends.

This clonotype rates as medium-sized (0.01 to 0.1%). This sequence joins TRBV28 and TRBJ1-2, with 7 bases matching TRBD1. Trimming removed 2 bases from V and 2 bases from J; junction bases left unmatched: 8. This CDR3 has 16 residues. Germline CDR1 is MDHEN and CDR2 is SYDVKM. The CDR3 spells CASSLKRQGENYGYTF. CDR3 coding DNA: TGTGCCAGCAGTTTAAAACGCCAGGGGGAGAACTATGGCTACACCTTC.

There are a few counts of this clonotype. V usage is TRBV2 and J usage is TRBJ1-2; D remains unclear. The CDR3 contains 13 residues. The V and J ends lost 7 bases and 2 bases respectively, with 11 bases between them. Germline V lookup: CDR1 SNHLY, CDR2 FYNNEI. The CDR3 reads CASMDSWNYGYTF. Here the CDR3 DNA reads TGTGCCAGCATGGACTCTTGGAACTATGGCTACACCTTC.

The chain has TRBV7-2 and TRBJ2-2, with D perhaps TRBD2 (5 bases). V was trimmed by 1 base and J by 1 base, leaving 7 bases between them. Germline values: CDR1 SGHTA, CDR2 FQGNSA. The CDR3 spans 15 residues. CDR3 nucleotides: TGTGCCAGCAGCTTAGTTCGGGAGAACACCGGGGAGCTGTTTTTT. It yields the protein CASSLVRENTGELFF. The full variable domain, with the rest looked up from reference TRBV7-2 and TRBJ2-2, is GAGVSQSPSNKVTEKGKDVELRCDPISGHTALYWYRQSLGQGLEFLIYFQGNSAPDKSGLPSDRFSAERTGGSVSTLTIQRTQQEDSAVYLCASSLVRENTGELFFGEGSRLTVL.

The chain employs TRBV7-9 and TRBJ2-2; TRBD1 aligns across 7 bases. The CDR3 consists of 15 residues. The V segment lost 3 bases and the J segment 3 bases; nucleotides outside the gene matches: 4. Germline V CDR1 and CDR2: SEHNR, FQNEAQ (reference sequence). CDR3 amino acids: CASSFTGAYTGELFF. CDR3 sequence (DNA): TGTGCCAGCAGCTTCACAGGGGCCTACACCGGGGAGCTGTTTTTT.

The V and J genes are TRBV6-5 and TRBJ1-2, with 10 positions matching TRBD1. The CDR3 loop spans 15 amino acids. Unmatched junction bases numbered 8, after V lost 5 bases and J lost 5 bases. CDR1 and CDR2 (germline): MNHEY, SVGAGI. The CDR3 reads CASSRSGTGVYGYTF. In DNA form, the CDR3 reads TGTGCCAGCAGTCGGTCCGGGACAGGGGTGTATGGCTACACCTTC.

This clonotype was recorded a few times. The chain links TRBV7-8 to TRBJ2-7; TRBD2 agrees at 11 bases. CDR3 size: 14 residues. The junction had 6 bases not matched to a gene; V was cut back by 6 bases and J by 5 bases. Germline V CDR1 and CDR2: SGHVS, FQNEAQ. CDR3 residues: CASSGSGRGHEQYF. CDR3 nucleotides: TGTGCCAGCAGTGGTAGCGGGAGGGGCCACGAGCAGTACTTC.

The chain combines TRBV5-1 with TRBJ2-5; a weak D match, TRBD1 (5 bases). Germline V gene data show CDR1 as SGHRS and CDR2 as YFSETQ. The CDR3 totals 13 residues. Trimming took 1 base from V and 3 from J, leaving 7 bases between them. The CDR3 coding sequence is TGCGCCAGCAGCTTGACAGGAAAAGAGACCCAGTACTTC. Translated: CASSLTGKETQYF.

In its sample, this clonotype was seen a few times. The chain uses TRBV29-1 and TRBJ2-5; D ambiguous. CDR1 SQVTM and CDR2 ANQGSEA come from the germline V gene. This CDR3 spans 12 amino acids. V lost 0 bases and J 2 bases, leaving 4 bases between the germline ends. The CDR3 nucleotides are TGCAGCGTTGAAGAAAATCAAGAGACCCAGTACTTC. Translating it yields CSVEENQETQYF.

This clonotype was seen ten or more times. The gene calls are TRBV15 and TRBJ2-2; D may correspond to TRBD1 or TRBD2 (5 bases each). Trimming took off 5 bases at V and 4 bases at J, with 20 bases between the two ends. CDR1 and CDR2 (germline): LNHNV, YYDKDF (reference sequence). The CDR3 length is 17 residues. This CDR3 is CATSANPSMGPTGELFF. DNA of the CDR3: TGTGCCACCAGCGCCAATCCGTCAATGGGACCCACCGGGGAGCTGTTTTTT.

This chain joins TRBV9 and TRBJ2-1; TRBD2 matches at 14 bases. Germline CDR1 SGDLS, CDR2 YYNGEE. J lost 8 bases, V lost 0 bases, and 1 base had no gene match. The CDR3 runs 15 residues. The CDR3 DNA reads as TGTGCCAGCAGCGTAGTGGGACTAGCGGGAGATGAGCAGTTCTTC. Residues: CASSVVGLAGDEQFF.

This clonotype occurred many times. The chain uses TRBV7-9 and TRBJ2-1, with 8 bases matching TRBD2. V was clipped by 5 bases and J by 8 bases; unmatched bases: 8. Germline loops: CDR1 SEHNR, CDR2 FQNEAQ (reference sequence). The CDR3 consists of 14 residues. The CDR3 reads CASSLSGTGYEQFF. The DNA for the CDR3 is TGTGCCAGCAGCCTTAGCGGGACGGGGTATGAGCAGTTCTTC.